Described below is a single T cell receptor beta chain sequence and its context. Its cognate antigen is unknown. It was with a sample-barcoded 5' primer and a J-beta primer mix that a second PCR of roughly 7 to 12 cycles was run. Tags on each cDNA molecule came from a template-switch adaptor with 12 random nucleotides. TCRdb independently ran MiXCR on the 5' RACE reads; one entry per CDR3 protein. This table holds over 550,000 distinct CDR3 sequences, about 30% found once. This sample is drawn from a study of blood T cells in healthy people across ages. General study findings and limits: Per million T cells, TCR beta diversity dropped roughly linearly as age increased. Diversity estimates from one million T cells were considered underestimates. Both naive CD4+ cell counts and diversity were greater in long-lived donors than in aged donors.

From germline, CDR1 is SEHNR and CDR2 FQNEAQ (reference sequence). V lost 5 bases and J lost 5, with 15 bases in between. This CDR3 is 14 amino acids long. This TCR was recovered from a woman older than 75 in good health. The rearrangement uses TRBV7-9 and TRBJ1-1; a possible D gene is TRBD1 (6 bases). The sample consisted of blood. This CDR3 is CASSQETGRTEAFF. Written as DNA, the CDR3 is TGTGCCAGCAGCCAAGAGACAGGTCGGACTGAAGCTTTCTTT.